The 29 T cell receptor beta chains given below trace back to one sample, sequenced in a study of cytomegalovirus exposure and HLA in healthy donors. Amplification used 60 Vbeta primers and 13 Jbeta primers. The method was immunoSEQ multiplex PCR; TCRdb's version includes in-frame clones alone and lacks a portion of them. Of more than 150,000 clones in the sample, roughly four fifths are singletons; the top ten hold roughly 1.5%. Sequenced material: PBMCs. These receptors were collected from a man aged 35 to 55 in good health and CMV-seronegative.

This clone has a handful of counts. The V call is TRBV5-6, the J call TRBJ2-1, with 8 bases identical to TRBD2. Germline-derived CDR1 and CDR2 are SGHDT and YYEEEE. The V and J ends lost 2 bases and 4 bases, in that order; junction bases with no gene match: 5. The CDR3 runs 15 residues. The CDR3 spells CASSFSGALYNEQFF. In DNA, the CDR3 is TGTGCCAGCAGCTTTAGCGGGGCATTATACAATGAGCAGTTCTTC.

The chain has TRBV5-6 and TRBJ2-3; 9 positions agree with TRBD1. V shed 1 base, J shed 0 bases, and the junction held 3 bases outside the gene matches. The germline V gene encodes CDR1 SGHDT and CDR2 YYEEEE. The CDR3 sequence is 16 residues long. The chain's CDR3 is CASSLSGTGSTDTQYF. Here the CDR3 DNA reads TGTGCCAGCAGCTTGAGCGGGACAGGGAGCACAGATACGCAGTATTTT. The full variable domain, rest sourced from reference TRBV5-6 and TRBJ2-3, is DAGVTQSPTHLIKTRGQQVTLRCSPKSGHDTVSWYQQALGQGPQFIFQYYEEEERQRGNFPDRFSGHQFPNYSSELNVNALLLGDSALYLCASSLSGTGSTDTQYFGPGTRLTVL.

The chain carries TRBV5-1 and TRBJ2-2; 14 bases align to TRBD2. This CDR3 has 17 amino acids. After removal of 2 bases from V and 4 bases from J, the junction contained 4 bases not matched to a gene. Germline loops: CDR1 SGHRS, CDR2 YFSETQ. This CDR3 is CASSLPGLAGVTGELFF. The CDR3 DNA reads TGCGCCAGCAGCTTACCGGGACTAGCGGGAGTCACCGGGGAGCTGTTTTTT.

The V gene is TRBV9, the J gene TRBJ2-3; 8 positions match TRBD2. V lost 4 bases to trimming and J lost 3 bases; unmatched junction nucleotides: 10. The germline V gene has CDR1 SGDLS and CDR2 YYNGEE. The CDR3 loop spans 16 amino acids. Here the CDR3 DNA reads TGTGCCAGCAGCCCCCGGGGGGGAATGGGGACAGATACGCAGTATTTT. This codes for CASSPRGGMGTDTQYF.

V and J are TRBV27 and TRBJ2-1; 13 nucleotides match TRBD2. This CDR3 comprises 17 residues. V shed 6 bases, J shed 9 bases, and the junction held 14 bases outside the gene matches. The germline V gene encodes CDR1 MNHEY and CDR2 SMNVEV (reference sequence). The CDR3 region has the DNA TGTGCCAGCAGCGACCTAGGACTAGCGGGAGAAAACGGTGAGCAGTTCTTC. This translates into CASSDLGLAGENGEQFF.

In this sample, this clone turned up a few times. CDR3: CSVEGQDSSYNEQFF. The CDR3 DNA sequence: TGCAGCGTTGAAGGACAGGATAGCTCCTACAATGAGCAGTTCTTC. This rearrangement joins TRBV29-1 to TRBJ2-1; tentatively, D is TRBD1 (6 bases). The CDR3 consists of 15 residues. Trimming pared 1 base from V and 0 bases from J, leaving 10 bases between. From germline, CDR1 is SQVTM and CDR2 ANQGSEA.

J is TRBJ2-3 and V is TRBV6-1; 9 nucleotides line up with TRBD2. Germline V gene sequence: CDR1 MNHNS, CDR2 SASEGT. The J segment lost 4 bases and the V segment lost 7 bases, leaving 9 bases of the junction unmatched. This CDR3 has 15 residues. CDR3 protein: CASTTRTSVSDTQYF. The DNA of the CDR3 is TGTGCCAGCACCACCCGGACTAGCGTATCAGATACGCAGTATTTT.

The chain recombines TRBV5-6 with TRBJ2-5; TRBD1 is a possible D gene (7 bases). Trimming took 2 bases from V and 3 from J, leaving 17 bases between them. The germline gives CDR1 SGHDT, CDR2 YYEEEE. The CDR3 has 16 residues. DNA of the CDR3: TGTGCCAGCAGCTTCCCCTCGGGCAGGGGGGAAGAGACCCAGTACTTC. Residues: CASSFPSGRGEETQYF.

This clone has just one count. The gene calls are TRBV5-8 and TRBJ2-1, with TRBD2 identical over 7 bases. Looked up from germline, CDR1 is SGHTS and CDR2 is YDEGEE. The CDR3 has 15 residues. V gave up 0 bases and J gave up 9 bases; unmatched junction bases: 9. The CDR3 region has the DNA TGTGCCAGCAGCTTGGCCGGACTAGATGGGCCTGAGCAGTTCTTC. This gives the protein CASSLAGLDGPEQFF.

The CDR3 DNA is TGTGCCAGCTCACCCCAGGGTATCTCTGGAAACACCATATATTTT. Its protein is CASSPQGISGNTIYF. This chain connects TRBV18 to TRBJ1-3, with TRBD1 as a possible D gene (5 bases). Per the germline V gene, CDR1 is KGHSH and CDR2 is LQKENI. V was cut by 3 bases and J by 0 bases, with 9 bases left in between. The CDR3 runs 15 residues.

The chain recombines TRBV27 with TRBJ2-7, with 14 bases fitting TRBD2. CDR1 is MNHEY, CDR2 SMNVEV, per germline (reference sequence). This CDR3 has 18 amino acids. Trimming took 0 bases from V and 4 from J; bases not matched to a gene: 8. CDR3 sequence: CASSLSIRTSGRPYEQYF. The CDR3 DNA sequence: TGTGCCAGCAGTTTATCAATAAGGACTAGCGGGAGGCCTTACGAGCAGTACTTC.

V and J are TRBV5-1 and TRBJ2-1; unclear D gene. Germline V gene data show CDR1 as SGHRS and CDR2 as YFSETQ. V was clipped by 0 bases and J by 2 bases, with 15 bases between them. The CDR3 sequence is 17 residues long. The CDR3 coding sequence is TGCGCCAGCAGCTTGGAACAGACCAATCCACCCTACAATGAGCAGTTCTTC. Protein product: CASSLEQTNPPYNEQFF.

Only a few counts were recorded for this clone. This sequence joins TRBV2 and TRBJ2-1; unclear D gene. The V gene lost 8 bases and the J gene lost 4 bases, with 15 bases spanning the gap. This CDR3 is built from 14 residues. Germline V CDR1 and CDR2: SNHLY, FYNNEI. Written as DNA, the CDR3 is TGTGCCAGCTCTGAGACTCCTTATTACAATGAGCAGTTCTTC. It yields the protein CASSETPYYNEQFF.

The CDR3 DNA follows: TGTGCCAGCTGGAGCACCGCGAGCTCCTACGAGCAGTACTTC. Amino acid sequence: CASWSTASSYEQYF. The V call is TRBV28, the J call TRBJ2-5; no firm D call. The DNA matches TRBJ2-7 better at its end, which makes the J call doubtful. Germline V gives CDR1 MDHEN, CDR2 SYDVKM. The CDR3 is made up of 14 amino acids.

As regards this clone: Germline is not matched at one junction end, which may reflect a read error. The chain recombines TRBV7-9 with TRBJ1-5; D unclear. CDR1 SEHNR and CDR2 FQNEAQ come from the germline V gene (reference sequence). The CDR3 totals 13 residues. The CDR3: CSSSPGGNQPQHF. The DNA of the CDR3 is TGTTCCAGCAGCCCAGGCGGCAATCAGCCCCAGCATTTT.

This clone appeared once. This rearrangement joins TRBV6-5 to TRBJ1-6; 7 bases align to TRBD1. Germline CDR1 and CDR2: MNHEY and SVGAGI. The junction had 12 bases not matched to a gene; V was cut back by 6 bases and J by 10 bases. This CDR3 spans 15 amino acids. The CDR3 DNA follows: TGTGCCAGCAGGACCGGGACAGTGGGGGGCTCACCCCTCCACTTT. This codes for CASRTGTVGGSPLHF.

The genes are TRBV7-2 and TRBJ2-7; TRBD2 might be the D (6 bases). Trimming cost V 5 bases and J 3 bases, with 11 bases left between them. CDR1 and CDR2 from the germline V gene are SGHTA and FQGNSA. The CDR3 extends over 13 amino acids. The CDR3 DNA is TGTGCCAGCAGCCCCCGGACTAACTACGAGCAGTACGTC. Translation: CASSPRTNYEQYV.

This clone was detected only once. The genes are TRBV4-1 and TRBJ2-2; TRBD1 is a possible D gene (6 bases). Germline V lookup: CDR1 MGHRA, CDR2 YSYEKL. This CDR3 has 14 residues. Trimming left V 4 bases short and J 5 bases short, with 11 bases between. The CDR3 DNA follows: TGCGCCAGCAGCCGACCGGACAGAACCGGGGAGCTGTTTTTT. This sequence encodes CASSRPDRTGELFF.

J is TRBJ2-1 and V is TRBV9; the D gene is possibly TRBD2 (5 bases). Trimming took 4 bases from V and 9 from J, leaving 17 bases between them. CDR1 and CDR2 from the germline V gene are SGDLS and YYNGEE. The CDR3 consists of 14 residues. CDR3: CASSPHDLAGEQFF. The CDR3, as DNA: TGTGCCAGCAGCCCCCATGATCTGGCGGGTGAGCAGTTCTTC.

As DNA, the CDR3 is TGTGCCAGCAGCATCGGACTAGCCCACAATGAGCAGTTCTTC. It yields the protein CASSIGLAHNEQFF. The rearrangement joins TRBV7-8 to TRBJ2-1; 8 bases agree with TRBD2. Germline trimming cut 5 bases from V and 5 bases from J; bases unmatched to any gene: 5. The germline CDR1 and CDR2 sequences are SGHVS and FQNEAQ. The length of the CDR3 is 14 residues.

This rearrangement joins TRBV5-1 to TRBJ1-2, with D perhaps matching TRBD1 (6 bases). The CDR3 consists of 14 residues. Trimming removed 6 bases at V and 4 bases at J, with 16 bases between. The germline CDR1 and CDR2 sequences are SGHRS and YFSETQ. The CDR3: CASTPTGAPYGYTF. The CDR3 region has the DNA TGCGCCAGCACTCCGACAGGAGCCCCCTATGGCTACACCTTC.

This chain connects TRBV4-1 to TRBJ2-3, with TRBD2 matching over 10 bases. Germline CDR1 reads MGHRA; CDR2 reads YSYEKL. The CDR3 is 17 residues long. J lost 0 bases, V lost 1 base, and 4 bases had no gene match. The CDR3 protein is CASSQALAGESTDTQYF. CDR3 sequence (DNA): TGCGCCAGCAGCCAAGCCCTAGCGGGAGAGAGCACAGATACGCAGTATTTT.

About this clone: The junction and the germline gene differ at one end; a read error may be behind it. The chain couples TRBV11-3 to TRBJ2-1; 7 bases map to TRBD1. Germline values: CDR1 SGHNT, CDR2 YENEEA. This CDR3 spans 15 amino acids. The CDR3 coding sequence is TGTGCCAGCAGCTCAGAGGGGGCCTCCTACAATGGGCAGTTCTTC. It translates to CASSSEGASYNGQFF.

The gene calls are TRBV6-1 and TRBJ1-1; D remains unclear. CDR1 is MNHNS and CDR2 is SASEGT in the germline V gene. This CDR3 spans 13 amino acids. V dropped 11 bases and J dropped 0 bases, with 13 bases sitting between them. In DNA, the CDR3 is TGTGCCCTTAGGAGGATGATGAACACTGAAGCTTTCTTT. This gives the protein CALRRMMNTEAFF.

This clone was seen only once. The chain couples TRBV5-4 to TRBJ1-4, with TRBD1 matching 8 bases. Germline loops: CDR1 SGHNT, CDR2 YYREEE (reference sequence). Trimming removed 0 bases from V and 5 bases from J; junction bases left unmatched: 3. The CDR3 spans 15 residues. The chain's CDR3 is CASSLAGQANEKLFF. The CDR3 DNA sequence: TGTGCCAGCAGCTTGGCGGGACAGGCCAATGAAAAACTGTTTTTT. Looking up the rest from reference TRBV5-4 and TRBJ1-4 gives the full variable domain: ETGVTQSPTHLIKTRGQQVTLRCSSQSGHNTVSWYQQALGQGPQFIFQYYREEENGRGNFPPRFSGLQFPNYSSELNVNALELDDSALYLCASSLAGQANEKLFFGSGTQLSVL.

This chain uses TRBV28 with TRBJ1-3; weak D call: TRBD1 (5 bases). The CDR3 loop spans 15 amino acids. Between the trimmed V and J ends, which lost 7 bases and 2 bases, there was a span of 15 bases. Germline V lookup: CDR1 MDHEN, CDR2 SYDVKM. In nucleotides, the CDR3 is TGTGCCAGCACGGGTCGGGAGGGGACTGGAAACACCATATATTTT. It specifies CASTGREGTGNTIYF.

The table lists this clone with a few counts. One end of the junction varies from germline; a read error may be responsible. The CDR3 loop is CASTLVSGANGLTF. The CDR3 DNA sequence: TGTGCCAGTACGTTAGTCTCTGGGGCCAACGGCCTGACTTTC. V and J are TRBV28 and TRBJ2-6; TRBD1 might be the D (5 bases). The CDR3 runs 14 residues. Looked up from germline, CDR1 is MDHEN and CDR2 is SYDVKM.

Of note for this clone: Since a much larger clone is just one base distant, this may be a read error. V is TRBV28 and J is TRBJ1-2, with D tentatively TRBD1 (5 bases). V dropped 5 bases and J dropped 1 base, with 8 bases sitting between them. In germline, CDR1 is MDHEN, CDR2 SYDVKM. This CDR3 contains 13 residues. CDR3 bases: TGTGCCAGCAGTAAGACAGTTAACTATGGCTACACCTTC. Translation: CASSKTVNYGYTF.

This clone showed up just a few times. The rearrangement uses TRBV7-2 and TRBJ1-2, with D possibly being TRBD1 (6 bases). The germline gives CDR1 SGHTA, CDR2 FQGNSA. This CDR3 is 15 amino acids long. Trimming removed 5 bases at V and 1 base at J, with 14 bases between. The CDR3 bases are TGTGCCAGCAGCGTTTCCGGGACACATAACTATGGCTACACCTTC. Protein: CASSVSGTHNYGYTF. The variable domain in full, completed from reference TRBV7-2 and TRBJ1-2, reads GAGVSQSPSNKVTEKGKDVELRCDPISGHTALYWYRQSLGQGLEFLIYFQGNSAPDKSGLPSDRFSAERTGGSVSTLTIQRTQQEDSAVYLCASSVSGTHNYGYTFGSGTRLTVV.